This entry lists 9 T cell receptor beta chains sequenced from one sample in a study of beta chain features in type 1 diabetes. The isolated RNA, all of it, was reverse transcribed, so expressed TCRB transcripts were what got sequenced. Sequencing used immunoSEQ multiplex PCR; TCRdb keeps in-frame clones, though not all of them. The repertoire includes over 700,000 clones, roughly 15% of them detected once, and 0.02% to 0.025% sits in the top ten. Sequencing was carried out using naive CD4+ T cells from blood. Receptors were obtained from a woman between 18 and 29 years old in good health.

CDR3 nucleotide sequence: TGCAGCGCCATGCCCCAGGGTGAAGCTTTCTTT. This sequence encodes CSAMPQGEAFF. The J gene is TRBJ1-1, the V gene TRBV29-1; D is perhaps TRBD1 (5 bases). This CDR3 contains 11 residues. From germline, CDR1 is SQVTM and CDR2 ANQGSEA. Trimming took 7 bases from V and 7 from J, leaving 13 bases between them.

This clone was detected a few times. The chain recombines TRBV7-2 with TRBJ1-2; D gene unclear. From germline, CDR1 is SGHTA and CDR2 FQGNSA. The CDR3 loop spans 15 amino acids. Trimming took 7 bases from V and 7 from J, leaving 22 bases between them. The CDR3 protein is CASTPESGYGVGYTF. CDR3 bases: TGTGCCAGCACCCCAGAATCGGGGTACGGCGTTGGCTACACCTTC.

This clone was picked up a small number of times. The CDR3 spells CASSLGGGYTF. Here the CDR3 DNA reads TGTGCCAGCAGCTTGGGAGGCGGCTACACCTTC. The rearrangement links TRBV6-6 to TRBJ1-2; D is unresolved. The CDR3 extends over 11 amino acids. V was cut by 6 bases and J by 8 bases, with 10 bases left in between. Germline V gene lookup returns CDR1 MNHNY and CDR2 SVGAGI (reference sequence).

This clone has only a few counts. The CDR3 region is CASSGRVVEQYF. In nucleotides, the CDR3 is TGCGCCAGCAGTGGTCGGGTTGTCGAGCAGTACTTC. The chain recombines TRBV10-2 with TRBJ2-7; D gene uncertain. Germline assignment: CDR1 WSHSY and CDR2 SAAADI. V was trimmed by 4 bases and J by 6 bases, leaving 10 bases between them. The CDR3 totals 12 residues.

This chain uses TRBV13 with TRBJ2-7; the match to TRBD2 covers 16 bases. The CDR3 is 17 amino acids. J gave up 7 bases and V 1 base, and 7 bases lay outside the gene matches. Germline CDR1 reads PRHDT; CDR2 reads FYEKMQ (reference sequence). The CDR3 DNA is TGTGCCAGCAGCTTAGAGCCCGGGACTAGCGGGAGGGTGGAGCAGTACTTC. This codes for CASSLEPGTSGRVEQYF.

J is TRBJ2-7 and V is TRBV11-2; a possible D gene is TRBD1 (6 bases). Trimming shortened V by 7 bases and J by 5 bases, and 12 bases separated the two germline ends. There are 12 residues in the CDR3. Germline V gene lookup returns CDR1 SGHAT and CDR2 FQNNGV. The CDR3 region is CASNPQGNEQYF. CDR3 DNA: TGTGCCAGCAACCCACAGGGTAACGAGCAGTACTTC. The whole variable domain, filled in from reference TRBV11-2 and TRBJ2-7, reads EAGVAQSPRYKIIEKRQSVAFWCNPISGHATLYWYQQILGQGPKLLIQFQNNGVVDDSQLPKDRFSAERLKGVDSTLKIQPAKLEDSAVYLCASNPQGNEQYFGPGTRLTVT.

V gene TRBV7-9 combines with J gene TRBJ2-5; D possibly matches TRBD1 or TRBD2 (5 bases each). The CDR3 is 14 residues long. V gave up 5 bases and J gave up 5 bases, with 15 bases separating them. Germline V lookup: CDR1 SEHNR, CDR2 FQNEAQ (reference sequence). The CDR3 DNA sequence: TGTGCCAGCAGCCCCCGGGACCGGGGCGAGACCCAGTACTTC. Protein: CASSPRDRGETQYF.

The chain employs TRBV7-9 and TRBJ2-7; weak D call: TRBD2 (5 bases). Germline CDR1 is SEHNR and CDR2 is FQNEAQ (reference sequence). Trimming took off 6 bases at V and 5 bases at J, with 11 bases between the two ends. This CDR3 has 12 amino acids. CDR3 sequence: CASSSSIHEQYF. CDR3 sequence (DNA): TGTGCCAGCAGTTCTAGCATCCACGAGCAGTACTTC. Complete variable domain (other parts from reference TRBV7-9 and TRBJ2-7): DTGVSQNPRHKITKRGQNVTFRCDPISEHNRLYWYRQTLGQGPEFLTYFQNEAQLEKSRLLSDRFSAERPKGSFSTLEIQRTEQGDSAMYLCASSSSIHEQYFGPGTRLTVT.

In the case of this clone: The sample has other DNA sequences that encode this CDR3 too. The chain is built from TRBV15 and TRBJ1-5; D is perhaps TRBD1 (5 bases). This CDR3 spans 14 amino acids. V dropped 0 bases and J dropped 6 bases, with 9 bases sitting between them. The germline CDR1 and CDR2 sequences are LNHNV and YYDKDF (reference sequence). The CDR3 DNA follows: TGTGCCACCAGCAGAGATGGGGGGGGTCAGCCCCAGCATTTT. Translating gives CATSRDGGGQPQHF.